One and the same sample provided the 24 T cell receptor beta chains below, sequenced in a study of blood T cell repertoires in COVID-19. Sequencing used immunoSEQ multiplex PCR; TCRdb keeps in-frame clones, though not all of them. The table includes 200,000 to 250,000 clones, roughly 80% detected once. Sequencing was performed on peripheral blood. The receptors originated from a woman in her 70s with acute or convalescent COVID-19.

This clone was observed once. J is TRBJ1-1 and V is TRBV2, with TRBD1 as a possible D gene (6 bases). The ends were cut back, 7 bases at V and 1 base at J, with 10 bases in the middle. The length of the CDR3 is 13 residues. The germline gives CDR1 SNHLY, CDR2 FYNNEI. This CDR3 reads CASTEQGNTEAFF. In DNA, the CDR3 is TGTGCCAGCACCGAACAGGGGAACACTGAAGCTTTCTTT.

The chain recombines TRBV6-5 with TRBJ1-2; 9 bases map to TRBD1. Germline lookup yields CDR1 MNHEY and CDR2 SVGAGI. The CDR3 loop spans 14 amino acids. V lost 2 bases, J lost 3 bases, and 1 base stayed unmatched. The CDR3 nucleotides are TGTGCCAGCAGTTACCGGGACAGGGACTATGGCTACACCTTC. Amino acids: CASSYRDRDYGYTF.

The V and J genes are TRBV24-1 and TRBJ2-7, with 7 nucleotides matching TRBD1. Germline CDR1 and CDR2: KGHDR and SFDVKD. Unmatched junction bases numbered 12, after V lost 10 bases and J lost 1 base. The CDR3 runs to 15 residues. The chain's CDR3 is CATSRTGDGSYEQYF. The DNA of the CDR3 is TGTGCCACTTCCCGCACAGGGGATGGTTCCTACGAGCAGTACTTC.

Here the CDR3 reads CSVQVTNQPQHF. The CDR3 DNA reads TGCAGCGTACAGGTGACGAATCAGCCCCAGCATTTT. The chain combines TRBV29-1 with TRBJ1-5; possible D gene TRBD1, 5 bases. CDR3 length: 12 residues. V lost 6 bases to trimming and J lost 4 bases, with 10 bases between them. CDR1 and CDR2 from the germline V gene are SQVTM and ANQGSEA.

The V gene is TRBV27, the J gene TRBJ2-7; 9 nucleotides match TRBD1. J gave up 5 bases and V 10 bases, and 9 bases lay outside the gene matches. Germline V lookup: CDR1 MNHEY, CDR2 SMNVEV (reference sequence). The CDR3 runs 13 residues. The CDR3 reads CANALRTGDEQYF. DNA for the CDR3: TGTGCCAACGCCTTACGGACAGGGGACGAGCAGTACTTC.

The V and J genes are TRBV20-1 and TRBJ2-3; 8 nucleotides agree with TRBD1. CDR3 length equals 12 residues. Germline assignment: CDR1 DFQATT and CDR2 SNEGSKA (reference sequence). The ends lost 3 bases at V and 10 bases at J; junction bases unmatched: 6. This chain's CDR3 is CSASRQDRAQYF. Here the CDR3 DNA reads TGCAGTGCTAGTAGGCAGGACAGGGCGCAGTATTTT.

The chain couples TRBV7-8 to TRBJ1-1, with 8 bases that match TRBD1. Unmatched junction bases numbered 8, after V lost 3 bases and J lost 11 bases. This CDR3 region has 13 residues. Germline V lookup: CDR1 SGHVS, CDR2 FQNEAQ. The CDR3 region is CASSLQTGVDAFF. CDR3 nucleotide sequence: TGTGCCAGCAGCTTGCAGACAGGGGTGGACGCTTTCTTT. Full variable domain (remainder filled in from reference TRBV7-8 and TRBJ1-1): GAGVSQSPRYKVAKRGQDVALRCDPISGHVSLFWYQQALGQGPEFLTYFQNEAQLDKSGLPSDRFFAERPEGSVSTLKIQRTQQEDSAVYLCASSLQTGVDAFFGQGTRLTVV.

The chain couples TRBV15 to TRBJ2-5; 10 bases match TRBD1. Trimming took 0 bases from V and 2 from J; bases not matched to a gene: 12. This CDR3 has 19 amino acids. CDR1 is LNHNV and CDR2 is YYDKDF in the germline V gene (reference sequence). CDR3 amino acids: CATSRDPMGTGAKQETQYF. For the CDR3, the DNA is TGTGCCACCAGCAGAGATCCCATGGGGACAGGGGCAAAACAAGAGACCCAGTACTTC.

V gene TRBV4-2 combines with J gene TRBJ2-7; 10 positions agree with TRBD2. The CDR3 covers 15 residues. CDR1 and CDR2 (germline): LGHNA, YNFKEQ. Germline trimming cut 1 base from V and 3 bases from J; bases unmatched to any gene: 3. CDR3 sequence: CASSQATSGFYEQYV. The CDR3 region has the DNA TGTGCCAGCAGCCAAGCGACTAGCGGGTTCTACGAGCAGTACGTC.

V is TRBV7-2 and J is TRBJ1-5; D is uncertain. CDR3 length: 18 amino acids. Trimming took 2 bases from V and 2 from J, leaving 19 bases between them. Germline CDR1 SGHTA, CDR2 FQGNSA. The CDR3 region has the DNA TGTGCCAGCAGCTTACTACTCTCACACCCTGAGGGCAATCAGCCCCAGCATTTT. It is translated as CASSLLLSHPEGNQPQHF.

V gene TRBV30 combines with J gene TRBJ1-3; a possible D gene is TRBD1 (6 bases). CDR3 length: 14 residues. With 1 base removed from V and 0 bases from J, the gap between germline ends came to 7 bases. Germline assignment: CDR1 GTSNPN and CDR2 SVGIG (reference sequence). The CDR3 here is CAWSAGHSGNTIYF. The CDR3 bases are TGTGCCTGGAGTGCGGGACACTCTGGAAACACCATATATTTT.

V gene TRBV3-1 (or the pseudogene TRBV3-2) combines with J gene TRBJ2-6; D is unclear. The CDR3 consists of 14 residues. The germline V gene encodes CDR1 LGHDT and CDR2 YNNKEL (reference sequence). V was pared by 4 bases and J by 0 bases, with 4 bases between. CDR3 residues: CASSLSSGANVLTF. For the CDR3, the DNA is TGTGCCAGCAGCCTGAGCTCTGGGGCCAACGTCCTGACTTTC.

V is TRBV5-4 and J is TRBJ2-1; D perhaps matches TRBD1 (5 bases). The CDR3 loop spans 15 amino acids. Looked up from germline, CDR1 is SGHNT and CDR2 is YYREEE (reference sequence). V was shortened by 3 bases and J by 9 bases, with 19 bases between the two germline ends. The CDR3 sequence is CASSSLRGLQGEQFF. For the CDR3, the DNA is TGTGCCAGCAGCTCCTTAAGGGGCCTCCAGGGTGAGCAGTTCTTC.

The chain is built from TRBV24-1 and TRBJ1-2; 8 bases map to TRBD1. CDR1 is KGHDR and CDR2 is SFDVKD in the germline V gene. The CDR3 contains 15 residues. Losses at the gene ends were 3 bases for V and 9 bases for J; bases not matched to a gene: 11. This CDR3 is CATSDRGQGPSRYTF. CDR3 in DNA: TGTGCCACCAGTGATCGCGGACAGGGCCCTAGTCGCTACACCTTC.

The rearrangement links TRBV19 to TRBJ2-1, with 9 nucleotides matching TRBD2. Germline-derived CDR1 and CDR2 are LNHDA and SQIVND (reference sequence). Trimming cost V 6 bases and J 2 bases; bases outside gene matches: 5. The CDR3 is 15 residues long. The CDR3: CASRPVAGAYNEQFF. The DNA of the CDR3 is TGTGCCAGTAGGCCAGTAGCGGGGGCCTACAATGAGCAGTTCTTC. Variable domain in full (rest from reference TRBV19 and TRBJ2-1): DGGITQSPKYLFRKEGQNVTLSCEQNLNHDAMYWYRQDPGQGLRLIYYSQIVNDFQKGDIAEGYSVSREKKESFPLTVTSAQKNPTAFYLCASRPVAGAYNEQFFGPGTRLTVL.

V is TRBV6-5 and J is TRBJ2-7; TRBD1 matches at 7 bases. The CDR3 sequence is 15 residues long. The V and J ends lost 4 bases and 3 bases, in that order; junction bases with no gene match: 9. Germline V gene data show CDR1 as MNHEY and CDR2 as SVGAGI. CDR3 sequence reads: CASSSPRDSNYEQYF. The DNA of the CDR3 is TGTGCCAGCAGTTCCCCACGGGACAGCAACTACGAGCAGTACTTC.

Turning to this clone: The same CDR3 arises from other DNA sequences in this sample as well. The J gene is TRBJ1-5, the V gene TRBV7-2, with 8 bases matching TRBD1. Per the germline V gene, CDR1 is SGHTA and CDR2 is FQGNSA. The CDR3 has 14 residues. The V segment lost 5 bases and the J segment 4 bases; nucleotides outside the gene matches: 4. CDR3 loop: CASSPGTGNQPQHF. The CDR3 DNA reads TGTGCCAGCAGCCCAGGGACAGGTAATCAGCCCCAGCATTTT.

As DNA, the CDR3 is TGTGCCAGCAGCGATCAATCTCTTCAGGGGGCATACACCGGGGAGCTGTTTTTT. Its translation is CASSDQSLQGAYTGELFF. The J gene is TRBJ2-2, the V gene TRBV7-9, with 8 bases matching TRBD1. Germline V gene data show CDR1 as SEHNR and CDR2 as FQNEAQ (reference sequence). V was clipped by 5 bases and J by 3 bases; unmatched bases: 14. CDR3 length: 18 amino acids.

The chain recombines TRBV19 with TRBJ1-3, with D uncertain. CDR3 size: 14 residues. CDR1 is LNHDA and CDR2 is SQIVND in the germline V gene (reference sequence). Trimming stripped 4 bases from V and 0 bases from J, with 7 bases between. The CDR3: CASSTPNSGNTIYF. For the CDR3, the DNA is TGTGCCAGTAGTACCCCAAACTCTGGAAACACCATATATTTT.

This sequence joins TRBV19 and TRBJ1-4; weak D call: TRBD1 (6 bases). V gave up 3 bases and J gave up 10 bases, with 12 bases separating them. CDR3 length: 13 amino acids. Germline assignment: CDR1 LNHDA and CDR2 SQIVND (reference sequence). The CDR3 sequence is CASSMGGGGKLFF. CDR3 in DNA: TGTGCCAGTAGTATGGGCGGGGGCGGAAAACTGTTTTTT.

This chain joins TRBV6-6 and TRBJ1-5, with a tentative D call TRBD1 (6 bases). Trimming removed 5 bases at V and 3 bases at J, with 17 bases between. The CDR3 runs to 16 residues. Germline V gene lookup returns CDR1 MNHNY and CDR2 SVGAGI (reference sequence). The CDR3 region has the DNA TGTGCCAGCAGTAATACAGGGAGTGGGTCCAATCAGCCCCAGCATTTT. The encoded protein is CASSNTGSGSNQPQHF.

The chain has TRBV15 and TRBJ2-5; D is undetermined. Germline V gene sequence: CDR1 LNHNV, CDR2 YYDKDF (reference sequence). The CDR3 sequence is 14 residues long. V was cut by 0 bases and J by 1 base, with 6 bases left in between. CDR3: CATSRDRFQETQYF. The CDR3 bases are TGTGCCACCAGCAGAGATCGGTTCCAAGAGACCCAGTACTTC.

Here the CDR3 reads CASSLSTGTGADTQYF. The DNA for the CDR3 is TGCGCCAGCAGCTTGAGCACCGGGACAGGGGCAGATACGCAGTATTTT. This chain connects TRBV5-1 to TRBJ2-3, with TRBD1 matching 10 bases. This CDR3 has 16 amino acids. Germline CDR1 reads SGHRS; CDR2 reads YFSETQ. Trimming took 1 base from V and 4 from J; bases not matched to a gene: 6.

This clone was seen only a few times. The gene calls are TRBV29-1 and TRBJ2-7; weak D call: TRBD2 (6 bases). The germline V gene encodes CDR1 SQVTM and CDR2 ANQGSEA. Deletions cut 2 bases from V and 7 bases from J, with 9 bases between. The CDR3 is made up of 11 amino acids. CDR3 DNA sequence: TGCAGCGTTGAAAGGGCGGGAGAGCAGTACGTC. Its translation is CSVERAGEQYV.